This T cell receptor (beta chain) was profiled in a study of cytomegalovirus exposure and HLA in healthy donors. Points from the study as a whole: In a later analysis, fewer than 20,000 TCR beta sequences were associated with HLA alleles at 0.05 false discovery rate.

Amplification used 60 Vbeta primers and 13 Jbeta primers. Profiled with immunoSEQ multiplex PCR; TCRdb holds only in-frame clones, not every one. The sample carries some 110,000 clones, about 70% recorded once. As for this clone: Its antigen is not known.

Germline CDR1 SGHAT, CDR2 FQNNGV. With 6 bases clipped from V and 1 base from J, the junction kept 8 bases outside the gene matches. The CDR3 consists of 17 residues. The receptor's source is a man aged 30 to 39 in good health and CMV-seropositive. The V gene is TRBV11-2, the J gene TRBJ2-1, with 11 nucleotides matching TRBD2. What was sequenced was PBMCs. This CDR3 is CASSKIAGGPSYNEQFF. As DNA, the CDR3 is TGTGCCAGCAGTAAAATAGCGGGAGGGCCGTCCTACAATGAGCAGTTCTTC. Based on the CDR3 plus reference TRBV11-2 and TRBJ2-1, the full variable domain is EAGVAQSPRYKIIEKRQSVAFWCNPISGHATLYWYQQILGQGPKLLIQFQNNGVVDDSQLPKDRFSAERLKGVDSTLKIQPAKLEDSAVYLCASSKIAGGPSYNEQFFGPGTRLTVL.